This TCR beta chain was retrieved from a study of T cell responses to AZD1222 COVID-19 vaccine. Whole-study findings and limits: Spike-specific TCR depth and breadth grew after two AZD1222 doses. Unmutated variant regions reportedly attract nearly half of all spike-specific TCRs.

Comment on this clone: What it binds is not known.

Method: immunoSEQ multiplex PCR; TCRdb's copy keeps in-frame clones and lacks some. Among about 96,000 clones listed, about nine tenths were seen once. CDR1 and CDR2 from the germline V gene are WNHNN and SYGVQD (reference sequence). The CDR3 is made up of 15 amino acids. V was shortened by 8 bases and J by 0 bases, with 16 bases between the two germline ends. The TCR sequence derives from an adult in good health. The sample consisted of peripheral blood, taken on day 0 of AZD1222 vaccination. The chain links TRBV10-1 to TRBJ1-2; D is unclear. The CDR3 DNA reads TGCGCCAGCCTAAGGGCGGACTTAGCTAACTATGGCTACACCTTC. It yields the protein CASLRADLANYGYTF.